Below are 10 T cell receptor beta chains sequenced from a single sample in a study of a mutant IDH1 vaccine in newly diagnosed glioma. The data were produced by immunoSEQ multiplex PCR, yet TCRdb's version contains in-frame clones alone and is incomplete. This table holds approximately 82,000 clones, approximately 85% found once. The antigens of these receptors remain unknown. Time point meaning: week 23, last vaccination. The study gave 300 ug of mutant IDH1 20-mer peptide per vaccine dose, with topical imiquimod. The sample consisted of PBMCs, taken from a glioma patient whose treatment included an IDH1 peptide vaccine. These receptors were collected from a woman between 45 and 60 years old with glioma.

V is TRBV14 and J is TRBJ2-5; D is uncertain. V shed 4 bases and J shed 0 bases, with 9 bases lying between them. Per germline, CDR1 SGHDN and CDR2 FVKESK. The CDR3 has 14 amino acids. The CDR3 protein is CASSPSQNQETQYF. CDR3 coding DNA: TGTGCCAGCAGCCCCTCACAGAACCAAGAGACCCAGTACTTC.

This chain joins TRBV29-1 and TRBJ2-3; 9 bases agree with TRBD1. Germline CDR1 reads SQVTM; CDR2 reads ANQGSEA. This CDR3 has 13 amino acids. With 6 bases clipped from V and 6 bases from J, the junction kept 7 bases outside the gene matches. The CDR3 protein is CSVGTGRTDTQYF. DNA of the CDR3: TGCAGCGTCGGGACAGGGAGGACGGATACGCAGTATTTT.

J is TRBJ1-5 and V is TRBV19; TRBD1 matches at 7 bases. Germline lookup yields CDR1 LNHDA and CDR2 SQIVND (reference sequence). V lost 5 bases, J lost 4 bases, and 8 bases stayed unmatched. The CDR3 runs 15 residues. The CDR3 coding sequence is TGTGCCAGTAGTGCCCAGAACAGGGGAAATCAGCCCCAGCATTTT. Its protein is CASSAQNRGNQPQHF.

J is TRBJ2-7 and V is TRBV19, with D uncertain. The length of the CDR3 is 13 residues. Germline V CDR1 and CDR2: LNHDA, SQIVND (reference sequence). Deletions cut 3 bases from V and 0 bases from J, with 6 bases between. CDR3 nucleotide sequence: TGTGCCAGTAGTATTCAGGCCTCCTACGAGCAGTACTTC. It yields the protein CASSIQASYEQYF.

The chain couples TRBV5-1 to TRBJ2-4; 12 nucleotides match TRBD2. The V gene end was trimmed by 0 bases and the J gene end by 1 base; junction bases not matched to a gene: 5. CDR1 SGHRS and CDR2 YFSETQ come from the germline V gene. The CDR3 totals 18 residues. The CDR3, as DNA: TGCGCCAGCAGCTTGGCCGGACTAGCGGGGTCGGCCAAAAACATTCAGTACTTC. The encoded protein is CASSLAGLAGSAKNIQYF.

The CDR3 DNA follows: TGTGCCATCAGTGAGTCGATTCAGACTAGCGGCCAAGAGACCCAGTACTTC. Its translation is CAISESIQTSGQETQYF. The chain combines TRBV10-3 with TRBJ2-5; 9 positions agree with TRBD2. Trimming at V came to 0 bases and at J to 1 base, leaving 6 bases not matched to a gene. Germline CDR1 reads ENHRY; CDR2 reads SYGVKD. The CDR3 runs 17 residues.

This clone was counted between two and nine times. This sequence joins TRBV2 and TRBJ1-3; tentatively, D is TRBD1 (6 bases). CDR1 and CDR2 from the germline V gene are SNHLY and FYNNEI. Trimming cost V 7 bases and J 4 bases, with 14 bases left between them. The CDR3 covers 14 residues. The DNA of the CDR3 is TGTGCCAGCAAACAACAGGGACCGGGAAACACCATATATTTT. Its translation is CASKQQGPGNTIYF.

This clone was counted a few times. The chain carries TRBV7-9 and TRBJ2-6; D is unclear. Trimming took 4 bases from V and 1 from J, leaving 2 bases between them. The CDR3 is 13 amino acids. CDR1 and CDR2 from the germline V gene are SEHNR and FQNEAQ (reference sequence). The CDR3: CASSSSGANVLTF. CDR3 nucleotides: TGTGCCAGCAGCTCTTCTGGGGCCAACGTCCTGACTTTC.

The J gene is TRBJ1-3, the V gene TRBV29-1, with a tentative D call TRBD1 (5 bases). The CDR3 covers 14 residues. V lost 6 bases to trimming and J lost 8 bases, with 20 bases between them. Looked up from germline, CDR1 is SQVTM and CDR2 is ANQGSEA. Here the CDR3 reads CSVGPGPQGDTIYF. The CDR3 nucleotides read TGCAGCGTGGGCCCGGGACCTCAAGGGGACACCATATATTTT.

The CDR3 region is CASSSPDSRSYEQYF. In DNA form, the CDR3 reads TGTGCCAGCAGCTCACCGGACAGCAGATCCTACGAGCAGTACTTC. The rearrangement links TRBV7-2 to TRBJ2-7, with D possibly being TRBD1 (6 bases). The ends were cut back, 4 bases at V and 1 base at J, with 14 bases in the middle. The CDR3 contains 15 residues. CDR1 SGHTA and CDR2 FQGNSA come from the germline V gene.